This T cell receptor beta chain stems from a study of T cell responses to AZD1222 COVID-19 vaccine. Profiled with immunoSEQ multiplex PCR; TCRdb holds only in-frame clones, not every one. The data show approximately 190,000 clones, with 80% to 95% seen just once and 1% to 1.5% held by the top ten. Notes on the study in general: Repertoires in all cases were sampled only once the peak T cell response had passed. A mostly white British donor set with more females was recruited, and clonal diversity was possibly underestimated.

Concerning this clone itself: The target antigen is unknown.

This clonotype originated in an adult in good health. The specimen comprised peripheral blood, sampled on day 0 of AZD1222 vaccination.

The CDR3 protein is CASSISQVNTEAFF. CDR3 nucleotide sequence: TGTGCCAGTAGTATTAGTCAGGTGAACACTGAAGCTTTCTTT. The genes are TRBV19 and TRBJ1-1; D is ambiguous. This CDR3 has 14 residues. The germline V gene encodes CDR1 LNHDA and CDR2 SQIVND (reference sequence). V was shortened by 3 bases and J by 0 bases, with 8 bases between the two germline ends.